This T cell receptor beta chain was documented in a study of T cell responses to AZD1222 COVID-19 vaccine. For the study at large: Recipients boosted at about 4 weeks or about 12 weeks are pooled.

This clone turned up a few times. Its antigen is not identified. Clones were sequenced by immunoSEQ multiplex PCR, and TCRdb holds only the in-frame ones, with some missing. This sample yields around 130,000 clones, of which 75% to 90% are seen a single time; approximately 1.6% belongs to the top ten. This CDR3 comprises 18 residues. Per the germline V gene, CDR1 is KGHSH and CDR2 is LQKENI. The V gene end was trimmed by 3 bases and the J gene end by 3 bases; junction bases not matched to a gene: 7. Study-level points and caveats: Possibly, clonal diversity was underestimated; donors were largely white British and included more females. Two doses of AZD1222 preceded a rise in Spike-specific TCR breadth and depth.

The sample was peripheral blood, taken on day 0 of AZD1222 vaccination. The V call is TRBV18, the J call TRBJ2-1; 14 bases align to TRBD2. The clonotype originates from an adult in good health. CDR3 nucleotides: TGTGCCAGCTCACCCTCCGGACTAGCGGGGGGCATCTACAATGAGCAGTTCTTC. Translated: CASSPSGLAGGIYNEQFF.